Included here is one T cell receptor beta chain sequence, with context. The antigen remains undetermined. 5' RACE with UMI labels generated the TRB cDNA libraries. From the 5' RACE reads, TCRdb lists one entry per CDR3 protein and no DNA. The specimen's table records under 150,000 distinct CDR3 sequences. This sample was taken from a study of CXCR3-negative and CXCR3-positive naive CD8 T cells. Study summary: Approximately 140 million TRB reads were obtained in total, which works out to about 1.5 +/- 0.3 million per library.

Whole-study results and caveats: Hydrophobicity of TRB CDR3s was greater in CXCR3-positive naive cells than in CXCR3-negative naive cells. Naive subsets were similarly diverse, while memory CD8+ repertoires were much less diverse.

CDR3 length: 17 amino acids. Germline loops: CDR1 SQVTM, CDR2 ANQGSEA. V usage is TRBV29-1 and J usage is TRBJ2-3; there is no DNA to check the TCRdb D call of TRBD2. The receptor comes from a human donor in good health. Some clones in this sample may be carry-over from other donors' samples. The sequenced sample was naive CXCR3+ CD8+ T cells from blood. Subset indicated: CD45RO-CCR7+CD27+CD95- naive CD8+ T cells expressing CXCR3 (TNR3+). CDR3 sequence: CSVEDFNRLADTDTQYF.